This T cell receptor (beta chain) appears in the sequencing data of a study of beta chain features in type 1 diabetes. Turning to the study itself: Cell yields, gender and age were comparable in patients and healthy donors. Study-wide results and caveats: Patients with Type 1 diabetes showed moderately but significantly shorter TCRB CDR3s in all four CD4+ subsets.

In all sorted populations, purity surpassed 95%. V was pared by 1 base and J by 6 bases, with 4 bases between. CDR1 is SEHNR, CDR2 FQNEAQ, per germline (reference sequence). The CDR3 loop spans 11 amino acids. This clone occurred a few times. Antigen unknown. Sequencing targeted expressed TCRB transcripts, as all isolated RNA had been reverse transcribed. The assay was immunoSEQ multiplex PCR, and TCRdb's table has in-frame clones only and misses some. The table includes hundreds of thousands of clones, about 14% detected once. V gene TRBV7-9 combines with J gene TRBJ2-7, with D uncertain. The sample was naive CD4+ T cells from blood. This TCR came from a man aged 18-30 years with type 1 diabetes. CDR3 nucleotides: TGTGCCAGCAGCTTAGACAGCGAGCAGTACTTC. Its protein product is CASSLDSEQYF.